This T cell receptor (beta chain) was identified in a study of blood T cell repertoires in COVID-19. CDR1 is MDHEN, CDR2 SYDVKM, per germline. Trimming removed 10 bases from V and 8 bases from J, with 20 bases in between. This CDR3 has 13 residues. Produced via immunoSEQ multiplex PCR; TCRdb's table is partial and in-frame only. Among under 70,000 clones listed, roughly 90% were seen once. The clonotype originates from a human donor with active COVID-19. The donor label of this sample is uncertain. The sample taken for sequencing was peripheral blood. The chain recombines TRBV28 with TRBJ1-2; D is perhaps TRBD1 (5 bases). Written as DNA, the CDR3 is TGTGCCACCTGGGGCGAGGAGTGGGGAGGCTACACCTTC. It translates to CATWGEEWGGYTF.